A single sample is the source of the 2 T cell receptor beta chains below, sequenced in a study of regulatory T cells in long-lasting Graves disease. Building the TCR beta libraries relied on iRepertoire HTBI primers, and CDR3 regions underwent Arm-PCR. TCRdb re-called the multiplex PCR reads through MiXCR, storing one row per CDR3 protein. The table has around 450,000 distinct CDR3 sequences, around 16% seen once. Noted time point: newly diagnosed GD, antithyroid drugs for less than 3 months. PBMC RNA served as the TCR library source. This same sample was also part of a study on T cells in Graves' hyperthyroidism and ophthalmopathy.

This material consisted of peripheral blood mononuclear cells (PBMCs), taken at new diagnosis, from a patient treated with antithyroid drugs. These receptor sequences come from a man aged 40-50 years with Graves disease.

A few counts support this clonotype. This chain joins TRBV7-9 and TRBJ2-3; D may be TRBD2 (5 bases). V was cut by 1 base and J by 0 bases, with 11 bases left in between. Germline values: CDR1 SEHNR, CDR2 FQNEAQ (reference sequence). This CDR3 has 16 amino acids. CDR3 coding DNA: TGTGCCAGCAGCTTAGTAACCGGCGGGAGCACAGATACGCAGTATTTT. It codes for CASSLVTGGSTDTQYF.

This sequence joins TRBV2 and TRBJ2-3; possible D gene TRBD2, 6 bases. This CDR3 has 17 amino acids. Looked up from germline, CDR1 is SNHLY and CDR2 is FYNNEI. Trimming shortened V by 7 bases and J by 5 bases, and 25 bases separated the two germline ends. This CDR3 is CASTVKGSGRREDTQYF. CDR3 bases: TGTGCCAGCACTGTGAAGGGTAGCGGACGCCGAGAAGATACGCAGTATTTT.